This TCR beta chain stems from a study of T cell responses to AZD1222 COVID-19 vaccine (dated by TCRdb to the early 2020s). About the full investigation: AZD1222 recipients whose second dose came at about 4 weeks and those whose second dose came at about 12 weeks were combined into one group, since spike-specific TCR depth and breadth did not differ between the two schedules. A total of 233 trial participants underwent TCR sequencing, of whom 207 had received two doses of AZD1222 and roughly 26 had received two doses of the MenACWY control vaccine. Trial participants were enrolled by age into 18-55, 56-69 and 70-plus year subgroups, with around 150, 28 and 57 TCR-sequenced participants respectively.

According to the study, the label for this sample's time point signals: baseline before first vaccination. Vaccinee samples came from UK trials COV001 and COV002, including a single-blind randomized controlled phase 2/3 trial of AZD1222 (ChAdOx1 nCoV-19) in healthy adults. For TCRbeta chain sequencing, PBMC samples from trial participants were taken at day 0 and at day 28 after the second dose. With respect to this clone: The clone's antigen remains unknown. Within one base of it there is no much larger clone, and no base qualities were kept.

The cysteine opens and the phenylalanine closes a CDR3 of 13 amino acids. The CDR3 DNA has 39 bases and is translated from base 1. Trimming removed 6 bases from V and 14 bases from J; the gene matches leave 12 bases unexplained. The CDR3 regions of human TCRbeta chains were analyzed by immunosequencing. As for how the authors treated the data: TCRs in the repertoires were matched against a reference library of SARS-CoV-2-specific TCRs that had been generated with the MIRA antigen-specificity platform. Breadth was defined as the fraction of unique TCRs that were SARS-CoV-2-associated. Depth was defined as the fraction of total T cells that were SARS-CoV-2-associated. Using the MIRA data, every spike-specific TCR was mapped to the spike region that the TCR reacted to and assigned to either a CD4 or a CD8 class. Log10-transformed breadth and depth values were compared by one-way ANOVA with Sidak's multiple comparisons tests. This immuneACCESS table, as held by TCRdb, lists in-frame sequences with V and J called but not all clones. Of the missing ones, under half trace to an unresolved V gene in checked studies; the others have no known cause. V and J calls and clone size come straight from that table; D and trimming were deduced from the DNA. For this sample there are 150,000 to 200,000 clones; approximately 89% appear just once. In total, the top ten clones hold around 4.4% of the sample.

Beyond this particular receptor, the publication reports: Conclusions about previously exposed vaccinees are limited, since just five to seven AZD1222 recipients were seropositive for SARS-CoV-2 at baseline. Nearly half of unique spike-specific TCRs reportedly recognized epitopes outside regions mutated in the B.1.351 and B.1.1.7 variants. Because no day 14 peak-response samples were available, repertoires were characterized only after the peak T cell response. In the small 56-69-year group, the increase in depth fell short of significance, most likely because of low power. The vaccine-associated CD4 TCRs covered the entire spike protein, and the dominant responses fell in regions 160-218 and 743-854. After two AZD1222 doses, both the breadth and the depth of spike-specific TCRs were significantly higher than at day 0 and than in MenACWY recipients. Participants were mostly white British and included more females than males, and it was suggested by the authors that clonal diversity may have been underestimated.

The receptor's source is an adult in good health. The starting material was peripheral blood, obtained on day 0 of AZD1222 vaccination. Here the chain combines TRBV12-3 or TRBV12-4 and TRBJ1-4, with 7 junctional bases fitting TRBD1. The nucleotide sequence reads TGTGCCAGCAGGTCCCGGGACAGCGGAGTGCTGTTTTTT. The translation is CASRSRDSGVLFF.